These 5 T cell receptor beta chains were all obtained from the same sample, sequenced in a study of CD4 T cells in relation to SARS-CoV-2 and coronaviruses. Before the COVID-19 pandemic, during about 2011-2019, CD4+ T cells were taken from unexposed donors. Only in-frame clones appear in the TCRdb table, and some are missing; sequencing was by immunoSEQ multiplex PCR. The repertoire holds about 59,000 clones, with 86% as singletons. The specimen was memory CD4+ T cells from PBMCs. Every receptor here comes from a human donor in good health.

This chain joins TRBV18 and TRBJ2-5; the D gene could be TRBD1 or TRBD2 (5 bases each). Trimming removed 3 bases at V and 5 bases at J, with 10 bases between. The CDR3 runs to 13 residues. Looked up from germline, CDR1 is KGHSH and CDR2 is LQKENI. In nucleotides, the CDR3 is TGTGCCAGCTCACCGGGGACCGGGGAGACCCAGTACTTC. Amino acid sequence: CASSPGTGETQYF.

J is TRBJ2-3 and V is TRBV4-1; 15 nucleotides align to TRBD2. The CDR3 is 19 residues long. Losses at the gene ends were 3 bases for V and 4 bases for J; bases not matched to a gene: 11. The germline gives CDR1 MGHRA, CDR2 YSYEKL. This CDR3 is CASSQGLAGGSFRADTQYF. The CDR3 DNA is TGCGCCAGCAGCCAGGGACTAGCGGGGGGATCATTTCGGGCAGATACGCAGTATTTT.

DNA for the CDR3: TGTGCCAGCAGCCTAACATATTCCTACAATGAGCAGTTCTTC. Residues: CASSLTYSYNEQFF. The J gene is TRBJ2-1, the V gene TRBV2; D ambiguous. The germline V gene encodes CDR1 SNHLY and CDR2 FYNNEI. V was cut by 6 bases and J by 1 base, with 10 bases left in between. This CDR3 region has 14 residues. Full variable domain (missing parts from reference TRBV2 and TRBJ2-1): EPEVTQTPSHQVTQMGQEVILRCVPISNHLYFYWYRQILGQKVEFLVSFYNNEISEKSEIFDDQFSVERPDGSNFTLKIRSTKLEDSAMYFCASSLTYSYNEQFFGPGTRLTVL.

The CDR3 here is CASANGLAGGPEQFF. CDR3 DNA sequence: TGTGCCAGCGCAAACGGACTAGCGGGAGGGCCTGAGCAGTTCTTC. This chain connects TRBV6-5 to TRBJ2-1; TRBD2 aligns across 15 bases. This CDR3 has 15 amino acids. CDR1 is MNHEY and CDR2 is SVGAGI in the germline V gene. V shed 8 bases and J 9 bases; nucleotides not matched to a gene: 8.

V usage is TRBV7-9 and J usage is TRBJ2-7, with TRBD2 matching 8 bases. This CDR3 has 16 amino acids. V was clipped by 5 bases and J by 0 bases; unmatched bases: 9. From germline, CDR1 is SEHNR and CDR2 FQNEAQ (reference sequence). The CDR3 sequence: CASSRDIAGSSYEQYF. CDR3 nucleotide sequence: TGTGCCAGCAGCCGCGATATAGCGGGGAGCTCCTACGAGCAGTACTTC.